This T cell receptor (beta chain) was sequenced during a study of technical replicates of blood from a few donors (dated by TCRdb to about 2017). Library creation used the immunoSEQ multiplex PCR assay. The clones in this table, taken by TCRdb from immuneACCESS, are in-frame only. Not every clone is retained; where verified, under half of the shortfall comes from an unresolved V gene, and the cause of the rest is unknown. In all, the sample holds tens of thousands of clones, and around 95% of those were seen once. The ten most abundant clones make up 0.36% of the sample. To note about this clone: Its antigen remains unidentified. Base qualities are not provided; no much larger clone lies one nucleotide away.

Including cysteine and phenylalanine, the CDR3 has 12 amino acids. Only CDR3 DNA is held: 36 bases, read in frame from base 1. CDR1 is given as SGHTS and CDR2 as YDEGEE, both from the germline V gene. V is pared back by 7 bases and J by 0 bases, with 6 bases lying between the germline termini. Material for sequencing was T cells isolated from PBMCs. The TCR sequence derives from a human donor in good health. The chain employs TRBV5-8 and TRBJ2-3; no D segment can be confidently identified. In nucleotide form, the sequence is TGTGCCAGCCGAACTAGCACAGATACGCAGTATTTT. This gives the protein CASRTSTDTQYF.